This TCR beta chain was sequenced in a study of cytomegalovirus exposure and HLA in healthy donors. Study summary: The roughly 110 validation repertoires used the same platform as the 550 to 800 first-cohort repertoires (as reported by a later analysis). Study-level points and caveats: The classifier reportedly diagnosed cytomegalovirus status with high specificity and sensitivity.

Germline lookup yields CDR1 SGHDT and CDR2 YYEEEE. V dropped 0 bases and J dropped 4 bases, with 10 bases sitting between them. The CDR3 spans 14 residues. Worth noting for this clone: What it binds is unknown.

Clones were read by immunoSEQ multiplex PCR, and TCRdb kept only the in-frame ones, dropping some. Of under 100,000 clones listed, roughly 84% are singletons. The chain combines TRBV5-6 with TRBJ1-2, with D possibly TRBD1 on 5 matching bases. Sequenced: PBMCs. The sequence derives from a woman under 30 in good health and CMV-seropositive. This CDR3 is CASSLGDSRYGYTF. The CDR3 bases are TGTGCCAGCAGCTTGGGTGACAGTCGCTATGGCTACACCTTC.